Following are 2 T cell receptor beta chains from one sample sequenced in a study of cytomegalovirus exposure and HLA in healthy donors. PCR involved 60 Vbeta and 13 Jbeta primers. Here immunoSEQ multiplex PCR was the method, and the copy in TCRdb shows in-frame clones only, minus some. The sample carries about 120,000 clones, more than 75% recorded once. The sequenced sample was PBMCs. These receptor sequences come from a man younger than 35 in good health and CMV-seronegative.

The DNA of the CDR3 is TGCAGCGTTGGGGCAGGGTTAGGCAATGAGCAGTTCTTC. Translating gives CSVGAGLGNEQFF. The V call is TRBV29-1, the J call TRBJ2-1, with D maybe TRBD1 (5 bases). The CDR3 extends over 13 amino acids. Trimming shortened V by 4 bases and J by 6 bases, and 13 bases separated the two germline ends. Germline V gene lookup returns CDR1 SQVTM and CDR2 ANQGSEA.

The chain combines TRBV14 with TRBJ1-2, with 7 bases fitting TRBD1. The CDR3 contains 14 residues. With 4 bases clipped from V and 4 bases from J, the junction kept 6 bases outside the gene matches. Per germline, CDR1 SGHDN and CDR2 FVKESK. The CDR3 protein is CASSREGQPYGYTF. CDR3 coding DNA: TGTGCCAGCAGCCGCGAGGGACAGCCCTATGGCTACACCTTC. Supplemented by reference TRBV14 and TRBJ1-2, the full variable domain reads EAGVTQFPSHSVIEKGQTVTLRCDPISGHDNLYWYRRVMGKEIKFLLHFVKESKQDESGMPNNRFLAERTGGTYSTLKVQPAELEDSGVYFCASSREGQPYGYTFGSGTRLTVV.